This record looks at one T cell receptor beta chain sequence and its context. V was shortened by 0 bases and J by 0 bases, with 6 bases between the two germline ends. CDR1 is LGHNA and CDR2 is YNFKEQ in the germline V gene. The CDR3 has 16 residues. Per the study methods: Estimation of nucleated cell counts was performed using reference gene primer amplification. Data came from immunoSEQ multiplex PCR; TCRdb stores just in-frame clones and leaves some out. D and trimming come from the DNA, and the V and J calls and clone size come from that table. The sample consists of 75,000 to 90,000 clones, approximately 86% of them appearing once. This entry comes from a study of blood T cell repertoires in COVID-19. The overall study: Sites across the United States, Italy and Spain contributed samples from acute and convalescent COVID-19. The analysed material was cDNA or gDNA that came from T cells, B-cell-depleted T cells, or PBMCs.

The clonotype originates from an elderly man with active or convalescent COVID-19. The chain employs TRBV4-2 and TRBJ1-6, with no clear D. Sequencing input: peripheral blood. In DNA form, the CDR3 reads TGTGCCAGCAGCCAAGAGGGGAGCTCCTATAATTCACCCCTCCACTTT. Translating it yields CASSQEGSSYNSPLHF.